A selection of T cell receptor beta chains follows, all from one sample in a study of cytomegalovirus exposure and HLA in healthy donors. Using immunoSEQ multiplex PCR, the repertoire was profiled, and TCRdb retains in-frame clones only, with some absent. Here the sample spans 99,000 or so clones, approximately 11% being singletons. The sample taken for sequencing was PBMCs. The receptors were sampled from a man between 40 and 49 years old in good health and CMV-seropositive. Both conserved end residues are part of each CDR3. Each record gives: J gene, D gene, V gene, clone size, CDR3 DNA, CDR3 protein. The D gene is left open where the match is weak. Clone sizes are given selectively: once, few, many, or a class where the clone is expanded.

>TRBJ2-2|NA|TRBV4-3|few
TGCGCCAGCAGCCCCTTTCCCGGGGAGCTGTTTTTT
CASSPFPGELFF
>TRBJ1-4|NA|TRBV4-1|NA
TGCGCCAGCAGCCAACAGGGCCAGAATGAAAAACTGTTTTTT
CASSQQGQNEKLFF
>TRBJ2-5|NA|TRBV11-2|few
TGTGCCAGCAGCTTAGAGGGGGCAGGGCGCCAGTACTTC
CASSLEGAGRQYF
>TRBJ2-1|TRBD2|TRBV7-9|few
TGTGCCAGCAGCTTAATCAGACTAGCGGGGTACAATGAGCAGTTCTTC
CASSLIRLAGYNEQFF
>TRBJ2-7|NA|TRBV2|few
TGTGCCAGCGGAGTGGGGGCGCGGTACGAGCAGTACTTC
CASGVGARYEQYF
>TRBJ1-1|NA|TRBV5-4|few
TGTGCCAGCAGCACCGAGGGGAACACTGAAGCTTTCTTT
CASSTEGNTEAFF
>TRBJ2-3|NA|TRBV28|once
TGTGCCAGCGGCGAAGAGGGCTTGACAGATACGCAGTATTTT
CASGEEGLTDTQYF
>TRBJ2-1|TRBD2|TRBV5-4|NA
TGTGCCAGCAGCTTGGTACTAGCGGGGAACAATGAGCAGTTCTTC
CASSLVLAGNNEQFF
>TRBJ1-1|NA|TRBV6-1|NA
TGTGCCAGCAGTCCTATGGGGGGGGTGAACACTGAAGCTTTCTTT
CASSPMGGVNTEAFF
>TRBJ2-5|NA|TRBV10-3|NA
TGTGCCATCAGTCAAAACGGGGACTTCCAAGAGACCCAGTACTTC
CAISQNGDFQETQYF
>TRBJ1-1|NA|TRBV10-1|NA
TGCGCCAGCAACCGGGACACCCACACTGAAGCTTTCTTT
CASNRDTHTEAFF
>TRBJ1-3|TRBD1|TRBV27|NA
TGTGCCAGCAGTGACCAGGACAGGGGAGGAAACACCATATATTTT
CASSDQDRGGNTIYF
>TRBJ2-7|NA|TRBV7-2|few
TGTGCCAGCAGCTTCCAGGGCTTGAGGCTTGCCGAGCAGTACTTC
CASSFQGLRLAEQYF
>TRBJ2-2|NA|TRBV9|NA
TGTGCCAGCAGCGTAGGCGGCAGTTACACCGGGGAGCTGTTTTTT
CASSVGGSYTGELFF
>TRBJ1-3|NA|TRBV5-6|few
TGTGCCAGCAGCTTGGACAGCTCTGGAAACACCATATATTTT
CASSLDSSGNTIYF
>TRBJ2-1|TRBD2|TRBV5-1|NA
TGCGCCAGCAGCTTGTGGGGAGGGACTAGCGGTAGGAATGAGCAGTTCTTC
CASSLWGGTSGRNEQFF
>TRBJ2-5|TRBD2|TRBV18|NA
TGTGCCAGCTCACCGGATCAGGGACTAGCGTTAGAGACCCAGTACTTC
CASSPDQGLALETQYF
>TRBJ2-1|TRBD2|TRBV6-5|few
TGTGCCAGCAGTTTCCGCAGCGGGAGGTACAATGAGCAGTTCTTC
CASSFRSGRYNEQFF
>TRBJ2-5|TRBD2|TRBV7-2|NA
TGTGCCAGCAGCCCCGGGGGGTTAGAGACCCAGTACTTC
CASSPGGLETQYF
>TRBJ2-1|NA|TRBV19|NA
TGTGCCAGTAGTATGCCTAGTAATGAGCAGTTCTTC
CASSMPSNEQFF
>TRBJ2-3|NA|TRBV9|few
TGTGCCAGCAGCGGACGACAGCACGCAGATACGCAGTATTTT
CASSGRQHADTQYF
>TRBJ2-1|TRBD2|TRBV6-1|NA
TGTGCCAGCAGTGAATGGTCTCTAGCGGTTTTCAATGAGCAGTTCTTC
CASSEWSLAVFNEQFF
>TRBJ1-3|TRBD1|TRBV23-1|NA
TGCGCCAGCAGCGCCTTAGGGACAGGGGCTGGAAACACCATATATTTT
CASSALGTGAGNTIYF
>TRBJ2-3|TRBD2|TRBV5-1|few
TGCGCCAGCAGCTTGGATCCCCCGGGACGGAACCTAGCGGGAACTAGCACAGATACGCAGTATTTT
CASSLDPPGRNLAGTSTDTQYF
>TRBJ2-3|NA|TRBV4-1|NA
TGCGCCAGCAGCCAAGTTTCTGCGGCCGGAGGGCAGTATTTT
CASSQVSAAGGQYF
>TRBJ2-2|NA|TRBV18|few
TGTGCCAGCTCACCGGGAGAGGGCCCGAACACCGGGGAGCTGTTTTTT
CASSPGEGPNTGELFF
>TRBJ2-7|NA|TRBV27|few
TGTGCCAGCAGTTTATACGGACTAAGCTCCTACGAGCAGTACTTC
CASSLYGLSSYEQYF
>TRBJ2-3|NA|TRBV11-2|NA
TGTGCCAGCAGCTTAGTCGGGGGTTACACAGATACGCAGTATTTT
CASSLVGGYTDTQYF
>TRBJ1-5|NA|TRBV6-6|few
TGTGCCAGCAGTTACGGGCAGGGCAATCAGCCCCAGCATTTT
CASSYGQGNQPQHF
>TRBJ2-3|NA|TRBV18|few
TGTGCCAGCTCACCTGCCGGAGATACGCAGTATTTT
CASSPAGDTQYF
>TRBJ1-3|NA|TRBV5-1|few
TGCGCCAGCAGCTTGGACAGGAACGGAAACACCATATATTTT
CASSLDRNGNTIYF
>TRBJ2-5|TRBD2|TRBV7-2|NA
TGTGCCAGCAGCTTAGCCGGGACTAGCCAGGAGACCCAGTACTTC
CASSLAGTSQETQYF
>TRBJ2-6|TRBD2|TRBV6-1|few
TGTGCCAGCAGTGACACCTACGGCGGGAGGGCGGCTGGGGCCAACGTCCTGACTTTC
CASSDTYGGRAAGANVLTF
>TRBJ2-7|NA|TRBV5-6|NA
TGTGCCAGCAGCTCCGGGGCCTACGAGCAGTACTTC
CASSSGAYEQYF
>TRBJ2-3|TRBD1|TRBV29-1|few
TGCAGCGTTGAAAGACAGGGGGCAGATACGCAGTATTTT
CSVERQGADTQYF
>TRBJ2-5|NA|TRBV19|few
TGTGCCAGTAGTATATTAGGACAGCAAGAGACCCAGTACTTC
CASSILGQQETQYF
>TRBJ2-1|NA|TRBV10-2|NA
TGCGCCAGCAGTGAGTGGGGGACTGGCGGGAATGAGCAGTTCTTC
CASSEWGTGGNEQFF
>TRBJ1-1|NA|TRBV18|few
TGTGCCAGCTCACGACTCGACGGGAACACTGAAGCTTTCTTT
CASSRLDGNTEAFF
>TRBJ2-3|TRBD2|TRBV7-6|NA
TGTGCCAGCAGACCAGGACTAGCGGGAGAAGGAGATACGCAGTATTTT
CASRPGLAGEGDTQYF
>TRBJ1-5|NA|TRBV5-6|many
TGTGCCAGCAGCTTCGGGGGGCCTATCAATCAGCCCCAGCATTTT
CASSFGGPINQPQHF
>TRBJ1-5|TRBD1|TRBV30|NA
TGTGCCTTGGACAGGGGAGAGGGTCAGCCCCAGCATTTT
CALDRGEGQPQHF
>TRBJ1-3|TRBD1|TRBV6-6|few
TGTGCCAGCAGTACCCGACAGGGGCGAAACACCATATATTTT
CASSTRQGRNTIYF
>TRBJ2-5|TRBD2|TRBV29-1|few
TGCAGCGTAGGGACTAGCGGGAGAGGAGAGACCCAGTACTTC
CSVGTSGRGETQYF
>TRBJ2-6|NA|TRBV29-1|few
TGCAGCGTTGGTAATTTGTGGCAAACTGGGGCCAACGTCCTGACTTTC
CSVGNLWQTGANVLTF
>TRBJ2-5|TRBD2|TRBV29-1|NA
TGCAGCGCTGGGGGACTAGCGGGAGAGACCCAGTACTTC
CSAGGLAGETQYF
>TRBJ2-7|NA|TRBV30|NA
TGTGCCTGTAGGGGGGGGGTCTACGAGCAGTACTTC
CACRGGVYEQYF
>TRBJ2-1|TRBD2|TRBV30|NA
TGTGCCTGTATCGGGGGGAGAGAGAACAATGAGCAGTTCTTC
CACIGGRENNEQFF
>TRBJ2-1|TRBD2|TRBV5-1|NA
TGCGCCAGCAATTCTCAGCCGGGACTAGACGGTTACTGGCTCTTC
CASNSQPGLDGYWLF
>TRBJ2-2|NA|TRBV7-7|NA
TGTGCTAGCAGCCTTGTGGCGGGTACCGGGGAGCTGTTTTTT
CASSLVAGTGELFF
>TRBJ2-7|TRBD1|TRBV28|few
TGTGCCAGCAGTTGGCGGGGACAGGGCTACGAGCAGTACTTC
CASSWRGQGYEQYF
>TRBJ2-2|NA|TRBV5-6|NA
TGTGCCAGCAGCTTGTTGGCTAGCGCCTACACCGGGGAGCTGTTTTTT
CASSLLASAYTGELFF
>TRBJ1-1|TRBD1|TRBV7-9|few
TGTGCCAGCAGCCCCATACAGGGGGTCGTTTTCTTT
CASSPIQGVVFF
>TRBJ1-1|TRBD1|TRBV12-5|few
TGTGCTAGTGGTTTGACCTGGGACAGGGAACTCATGAACACTGAAGCTTTCTTT
CASGLTWDRELMNTEAFF
>TRBJ2-5|NA|TRBV10-3|few
TGTGCCATCAGCTCCAGCGGAGGCCAAGAGACCCAGTACTTC
CAISSSGGQETQYF
>TRBJ2-3|TRBD2|TRBV4-3|NA
TGCGCCAGCAGCCGCAGGACTAGCGGGAAGACAGATACGCAGTATTTT
CASSRRTSGKTDTQYF